The clone carrying this TCR beta chain is a singleton in its sample. Its antigen is not identified. The CDR3 has 14 amino acids. Between the trimmed V and J ends, which lost 0 bases and 5 bases, there was a span of 10 bases. Germline V CDR1 and CDR2: LNHNV, YYDKDF (reference sequence). A multiplex PCR was run with 60 Vbeta primers and 13 Jbeta primers. The repertoire was sequenced with immunoSEQ multiplex PCR; TCRdb's copy has only in-frame clones and lacks some. Of around 180,000 clones listed, around 84% are singletons. This sample is part of a study of cytomegalovirus exposure and HLA in healthy donors. Findings and caveats of the study: Productive rates of about 87% or about 30% were seen for most TCR beta V segments in an earlier analysis.

Though probably carrying unrecorded immune exposures, donors were nominally healthy at sampling. What was sequenced was PBMCs. This TCR was sampled from a young woman in good health and CMV-seronegative. V gene TRBV15 combines with J gene TRBJ2-5; no firm D call. The CDR3 region is CATSRDLQRETQYF. CDR3 DNA sequence: TGTGCCACCAGCAGAGATCTTCAGAGGGAGACCCAGTACTTC.